This TCR beta chain was sequenced in a study of lymphopenia after photon versus proton radiotherapy (dated by TCRdb to the late 2010s). A note on the overall study: In patients with gastrointestinal tumors who developed high-grade lymphopenia, the study compared the immunological effects of photon radiation therapy with those of proton radiation therapy. The goal of the study was to describe how the two radiation modalities differ in their effects on the immune system. The cohort included 20 to 25 patients with gastrointestinal tumors who developed lymphopenia after receiving either photon or proton therapy. Study-wide conclusions, independent of this receptor: After the lymphocyte count nadir, oligoclonal expansion, especially of CD8+ Temra cells, was observed in photon-treated repertoires, and the drop in diversity was driven by this expansion. The survival association was examined only in patients who died, and the authors described better survival with proton therapy as a possibility, not as a demonstrated result. During treatment, patients who received proton therapy stayed relatively stable, whereas patients who received photon therapy lost naive T cells and TCR diversity and gained effector/memory populations. Among patients across the cohort who died, overall survival time showed an inverse correlation with a larger post-nadir drop in TCR diversity.

As for this clone: This clone's antigen is unknown. Base-call qualities are not available, and no considerably larger clone is one nucleotide away.

The protocol used for the library was the immunoSEQ multiplex PCR assay. Deep sequencing of rearranged TCR beta loci, alongside multiparametric flow cytometry, was used to profile T cell repertoires. TCRdb retrieved this table from immuneACCESS and kept in-frame rearrangements only. Not all clones are present; in checked studies, unresolved V genes account for under half, and no reason is known for the remainder. This sample comprises more than 10,000 clones, 88% of them detected only once. In total, the top ten clones hold around 3.4% of the sample. CDR1 and CDR2 (LNHDA, SQIVND) derive from the germline V gene (reference sequence). From its cysteine to its phenylalanine, the CDR3 spans 14 amino acids. The sequence is cut down to CDR3 DNA, 42 bases in frame from base 1. The germline V and J ends show losses of 7 bases and 2 bases respectively, and no gene match explains 4 bases of the junction.

The chain uses TRBV19 and TRBJ2-2, and TRBD2 aligns with 7 junction nucleotides. Source: peripheral blood, taken from a patient treated with photon-based radiotherapy. The origin of this receptor is a man aged 55 to 70 with pancreatic cancer. CDR3 protein: CASTRGVNTGELFF. The bases read TGTGCCAGTACCCGGGGGGTTAACACCGGGGAGCTGTTTTTT.